This passage covers 31 T cell receptor beta chains from one sample sequenced in a study of OX40 agonist ivuxolimab in advanced cancers. Receptor libraries were prepared by the immunoSEQ multiplex PCR assay. TCRdb mirrors the immuneACCESS table, restricted to in-frame sequences. Some clones are absent from its copies; in checked studies, under half trace to an unresolved V gene, and the reason for the others is unknown. Present in this sample are approximately 84,000 clones, 84% of which were seen just once. Of the sample, approximately 2.6% falls within the top ten clones. Sequences were derived from CD4+ or CD8+ T cells sorted from blood, sampled in a trial of the OX40 agonist ivuxolimab. The receptor source for this set is an adult with an advanced solid tumor such as melanoma, head and neck, liver or kidney cancer.

The CDR3: CSVAVSGQGAQGYTF. The CDR3, as DNA: TGCAGCGTTGCCGTTTCCGGACAGGGGGCGCAAGGCTACACCTTC. The chain combines TRBV29-1 with TRBJ1-2, with 11 bases fitting TRBD1. The CDR3 has 15 residues. Germline CDR1 and CDR2: SQVTM and ANQGSEA. Trimming took 4 bases from V and 8 from J; bases not matched to a gene: 12.

This chain links TRBV28 with TRBJ2-1; 8 bases agree with TRBD1. V was clipped by 4 bases and J by 7 bases; unmatched bases: 6. CDR3 length equals 14 residues. From germline, CDR1 is MDHEN and CDR2 SYDVKM. This chain's CDR3 is CASSSGQGENEQFF. The CDR3, as DNA: TGTGCCAGCAGTTCAGGACAGGGTGAGAATGAGCAGTTCTTC.

The J gene is TRBJ2-5, the V gene TRBV5-1; maybe TRBD2 (5 bases). V shed 4 bases and J shed 4 bases, with 11 bases lying between them. The length of the CDR3 is 13 residues. Germline CDR1 SGHRS, CDR2 YFSETQ. Here the CDR3 DNA reads TGCGCCAGCAGCACCGGACTTCTAGAGACCCAGTACTTC. Translation: CASSTGLLETQYF.

V usage is TRBV16 and J usage is TRBJ2-2; 8 nucleotides line up with TRBD1. CDR3 size: 15 residues. With 7 bases clipped from V and 6 bases from J, the junction kept 10 bases outside the gene matches. CDR1 is KGHSY, CDR2 FQNENV, per germline. CDR3 coding DNA: TGTGCCAGCATCCGACAGGGGACCGTGGCCGGGGAGCTGTTTTTT. Translation: CASIRQGTVAGELFF. Supplemented by reference TRBV16 and TRBJ2-2, the full variable domain reads GEEVAQTPKHLVRGEGQKAKLYCAPIKGHSYVFWYQQVLKNEFKFLISFQNENVFDETGMPKERFSAKCLPNSPCSLEIQATKLEDSAVYFCASIRQGTVAGELFFGEGSRLTVL.

This clone was picked up one time. This chain uses TRBV7-5 with TRBJ2-7; the table names TRBD2, a call not compared with the DNA. TRBV7-5 is a recognized pseudogene. The CDR3 loop spans 18 amino acids. The CDR3 nucleotides are TGTGTCAGAAGCTTCGGTACTAGCGGGGGGTATCGATCCTACGAGCAGTACGTC. This translates into CVRSFGTSGGYRSYEQYV.

This clone was seen only a few times. The chain carries TRBV5-1 and TRBJ1-1, with D perhaps TRBD1 (6 bases). Germline-derived CDR1 and CDR2 are SGHRS and YFSETQ. Trimming took off 4 bases at V and 1 base at J, with 8 bases between the two ends. The CDR3 has 13 residues. Written as DNA, the CDR3 is TGCGCCAGCAGCCTGACAGGGAACACTGAAGCTTTCTTT. This sequence encodes CASSLTGNTEAFF. Together with reference TRBV5-1 and TRBJ1-1, the CDR3 gives the full variable domain: KAGVTQTPRYLIKTRGQQVTLSCSPISGHRSVSWYQQTPGQGLQFLFEYFSETQRNKGNFPGRFSGRQFSNSRSEMNVSTLELGDSALYLCASSLTGNTEAFFGQGTRLTVV.

This clone was found once. The chain carries TRBV19 and TRBJ1-1; 8 nucleotides line up with TRBD1. Germline lookup yields CDR1 LNHDA and CDR2 SQIVND (reference sequence). V lost 4 bases, J lost 0 bases, and 10 bases stayed unmatched. This CDR3 contains 17 residues. CDR3 sequence reads: CASSTGTGIGLNTEAFF. The CDR3 region has the DNA TGTGCCAGTAGTACAGGGACAGGTATCGGTCTGAACACTGAAGCTTTCTTT.

This clone was observed once. J is TRBJ2-3 and V is TRBV30, with D unresolved. This CDR3 is built from 14 residues. The germline gives CDR1 GTSNPN, CDR2 SVGIG (reference sequence). V dropped 8 bases and J dropped 1 base, with 16 bases sitting between them. CDR3 region: CARKVEWGTDTQYF. CDR3 DNA sequence: TGTGCCCGGAAAGTAGAATGGGGCACAGATACGCAGTATTTT.

The chain couples TRBV6-1 to TRBJ2-7, with 11 nucleotides matching TRBD1. Unmatched junction bases numbered 6, after V lost 6 bases and J lost 2 bases. In germline, CDR1 is MNHNS, CDR2 SASEGT. The length of the CDR3 is 15 residues. The CDR3 nucleotides are TGTGCCAGCAGGACCGGGACAGGGGGGACCTACGAGCAGTACGTC. Translating gives CASRTGTGGTYEQYV.

CDR3 sequence reads: CASSPPGQVIGYTF. The CDR3 DNA is TGTGCCAGCTCACCACCGGGACAGGTCATTGGATACACCTTC. The chain joins TRBV18 to TRBJ1-2; 8 nucleotides match TRBD1. This CDR3 is built from 14 residues. V lost 0 bases, J lost 11 bases, and 8 bases stayed unmatched. Germline V lookup: CDR1 KGHSH, CDR2 LQKENI.

The chain has TRBV28 and TRBJ1-5, with 8 bases aligning to TRBD1. With V trimmed by 3 bases and J by 3 bases, 1 base remained unmatched. CDR3 length: 14 amino acids. Germline CDR1 reads MDHEN; CDR2 reads SYDVKM. The CDR3 protein is CASSLGQDNQPQHF. CDR3 nucleotide sequence: TGTGCCAGCAGTTTGGGACAGGACAATCAGCCCCAGCATTTT.

This clone was counted a single time. This chain links TRBV7-2 with TRBJ2-1; D is possibly TRBD1 (6 bases). This CDR3 is built from 14 residues. Trimming removed 5 bases at V and 3 bases at J, with 11 bases between. From germline, CDR1 is SGHTA and CDR2 FQGNSA. The CDR3 region is CASSPGQIYNEQFF. The CDR3, as DNA: TGTGCCAGCAGCCCGGGACAAATCTACAATGAGCAGTTCTTC.

The chain carries TRBV28 and TRBJ1-3; 7 nucleotides line up with TRBD1. CDR3 length equals 19 residues. Germline lookup yields CDR1 MDHEN and CDR2 SYDVKM. With V trimmed by 3 bases and J by 1 base, 15 bases remained unmatched. CDR3 protein: CASSFPPRARGPSGNTIYF. The CDR3 region has the DNA TGTGCCAGCAGTTTCCCACCCCGGGCGAGGGGGCCGTCTGGAAACACCATATATTTT. The whole variable domain, filled in from reference TRBV28 and TRBJ1-3, reads DVKVTQSSRYLVKRTGEKVFLECVQDMDHENMFWYRQDPGLGLRLIYFSYDVKMKEKGDIPEGYSVSREKKERFSLILESASTNQTSMYLCASSFPPRARGPSGNTIYFGEGSWLTVV.

This chain joins TRBV10-1 and TRBJ2-5; D tentatively reads TRBD1 or TRBD2 (5 bases each). The CDR3 is 15 amino acids. Germline CDR1 is WNHNN and CDR2 is SYGVQD (reference sequence). V was shortened by 3 bases and J by 1 base, with 12 bases between the two germline ends. The CDR3 sequence is CASSDQGRPQETQYF. The CDR3 bases are TGCGCCAGCAGTGACCAGGGACGGCCCCAAGAGACCCAGTACTTC.

J is TRBJ2-7 and V is TRBV5-4; 10 nucleotides align to TRBD1. The CDR3 covers 16 residues. Germline V lookup: CDR1 SGHNT, CDR2 YYREEE (reference sequence). V gave up 4 bases and J gave up 2 bases; unmatched junction bases: 9. The CDR3: CASSQWDRGYTYEQYF. DNA for the CDR3: TGTGCCAGCAGCCAATGGGACAGGGGATATACCTACGAGCAGTACTTC.

CDR3 region: CASRPPGRRGHEQYV. CDR3 nucleotide sequence: TGTGCCAGCAGACCACCGGGACGGAGAGGCCACGAGCAGTACGTC. This chain links TRBV28 with TRBJ2-7, with D perhaps assigned TRBD1 or TRBD2 (5 bases each). The CDR3 runs to 15 residues. The germline V and J ends were trimmed by 6 bases and 5 bases, with 20 bases remaining between them. Germline CDR1 reads MDHEN; CDR2 reads SYDVKM.

The J gene is TRBJ2-1, the V gene TRBV27, with TRBD2 matching 9 bases. Germline V gene data show CDR1 as MNHEY and CDR2 as SMNVEV (reference sequence). The CDR3 loop spans 17 amino acids. The trim removed 5 bases at V and 4 bases at J, leaving 12 bases unmatched. The CDR3 loop is CASSTGYSRGGYNEQFF. The CDR3 DNA sequence: TGTGCCAGCAGTACAGGGTACTCGCGGGGGGGATACAATGAGCAGTTCTTC.

The chain's CDR3 is CSVWTSPLVTQYF. The DNA of the CDR3 is TGCAGCGTCTGGACCAGTCCCCTGGTGACCCAGTACTTC. The chain links TRBV29-1 to TRBJ2-5, with unresolved D. The V end was cut by 6 bases, the J end by 7 bases, with 18 bases between. Germline values: CDR1 SQVTM, CDR2 ANQGSEA. This CDR3 comprises 13 residues.

V usage is TRBV5-4 and J usage is TRBJ1-5, with 8 bases fitting TRBD1. Germline loops: CDR1 SGHNT, CDR2 YYREEE (reference sequence). This CDR3 is built from 14 residues. With 4 bases clipped from V and 7 bases from J, the junction kept 7 bases outside the gene matches. CDR3 in amino acids: CASSVDRVYQPQHF. The CDR3 bases are TGTGCCAGCAGCGTGGACAGGGTGTACCAGCCCCAGCATTTT.

This chain connects TRBV7-2 to TRBJ1-6; no clear D. The CDR3 covers 14 residues. Trimming stripped 5 bases from V and 9 bases from J, with 14 bases between. Looked up from germline, CDR1 is SGHTA and CDR2 is FQGNSA. The CDR3 loop is CASSPEVSGSPLHF. The CDR3 DNA reads as TGTGCCAGCAGCCCCGAGGTGTCTGGTTCACCCCTCCACTTT.

The chain recombines TRBV5-1 with TRBJ2-1, with 9 bases matching TRBD2. V was clipped by 0 bases and J by 7 bases; unmatched bases: 2. Germline-derived CDR1 and CDR2 are SGHRS and YFSETQ. The CDR3 consists of 14 residues. The CDR3 DNA follows: TGCGCCAGCAGCTTGGGACTAGCGGCAAATGAGCAGTTCTTC. Translating it yields CASSLGLAANEQFF.

The chain employs TRBV7-9 and TRBJ1-2, with D perhaps TRBD1 (5 bases). The CDR3 is 17 amino acids. The germline V gene encodes CDR1 SEHNR and CDR2 FQNEAQ (reference sequence). V lost 4 bases, J lost 4 bases, and 22 bases lay in between. DNA of the CDR3: TGTGCCAGCAGCTCCTCACGCCCAGGGAACGACGGCTATGGCTACACCTTC. This translates into CASSSSRPGNDGYGYTF.

The chain combines TRBV14 with TRBJ2-2, with D perhaps TRBD2 (5 bases). CDR3 length: 16 amino acids. V lost 1 base, J lost 5 bases, and 14 bases lay in between. CDR1 SGHDN and CDR2 FVKESK come from the germline V gene. CDR3 region: CASSQARPGGTGELFF. The DNA for the CDR3 is TGTGCCAGCAGCCAAGCCCGTCCCGGAGGAACCGGGGAGCTGTTTTTT.

The chain has TRBV9 and TRBJ1-1, with a tentative D call TRBD1 (6 bases). Germline V gives CDR1 SGDLS, CDR2 YYNGEE. Trimming cost V 4 bases and J 5 bases, with 12 bases left between them. The CDR3 runs to 13 residues. The CDR3 loop reads CASSPQGGTEAFF. CDR3 sequence (DNA): TGTGCCAGCAGCCCCCAAGGGGGGACTGAAGCTTTCTTT.

The chain carries TRBV4-1 and TRBJ2-2; D gene unclear. V lost 2 bases to trimming and J lost 1 base, with 8 bases between them. This CDR3 spans 15 amino acids. Germline V gene sequence: CDR1 MGHRA, CDR2 YSYEKL. Here the CDR3 reads CASSQQRENTGELFF. The CDR3 region has the DNA TGCGCCAGCAGCCAACAACGAGAGAACACCGGGGAGCTGTTTTTT.

The V call is TRBV28, the J call TRBJ1-2; D is perhaps TRBD1 (6 bases). The CDR3 extends over 15 amino acids. Germline CDR1 and CDR2: MDHEN and SYDVKM. Between the trimmed V and J ends, which lost 2 bases and 4 bases, there was a span of 14 bases. Written as DNA, the CDR3 is TGTGCCAGCAGTTTAGGGGGGGCGCTTGGCTATGGCTACACCTTC. Translated: CASSLGGALGYGYTF.

The CDR3 DNA follows: TGTGCCAGCAGTCCGTCAGGCCCCCCCAGGGGGCGAGAGACCCAGTACTTC. Protein: CASSPSGPPRGRETQYF. This chain connects TRBV28 to TRBJ2-5; the match to TRBD1 covers 8 bases. The CDR3 has 17 amino acids. The germline gives CDR1 MDHEN, CDR2 SYDVKM. The V segment lost 5 bases and the J segment 4 bases; nucleotides outside the gene matches: 15.

The chain combines TRBV7-2 with TRBJ1-5, with D possibly being TRBD1 (6 bases). This CDR3 region has 15 residues. Trimming removed 4 bases at V and 5 bases at J, with 15 bases between. CDR1 is SGHTA and CDR2 is FQGNSA in the germline V gene. CDR3 region: CASSSGDGGYQPQHF. CDR3 nucleotides: TGTGCCAGCAGCTCAGGGGACGGAGGATATCAGCCCCAGCATTTT.

This chain connects TRBV18 to TRBJ2-3; D is unresolved. V dropped 4 bases and J dropped 0 bases, with 5 bases sitting between them. CDR3 length equals 13 residues. Per germline, CDR1 KGHSH and CDR2 LQKENI. The CDR3 protein is CASSLDSTDTQYF. CDR3 sequence (DNA): TGTGCCAGCTCACTAGACAGCACAGATACGCAGTATTTT.

J is TRBJ2-7 and V is TRBV9; a possible D gene is TRBD2 (6 bases). Germline V lookup: CDR1 SGDLS, CDR2 YYNGEE. With 0 bases removed from V and 3 bases from J, the gap between germline ends came to 19 bases. CDR3 size: 17 residues. The CDR3 loop reads CASSVGGDLPPIYEQYF. In DNA form, the CDR3 reads TGTGCCAGCAGCGTAGGGGGGGACCTCCCACCCATCTACGAGCAGTACTTC.

The V gene is TRBV10-3, the J gene TRBJ1-2; no definite D call. The germline gives CDR1 ENHRY, CDR2 SYGVKD. The CDR3 runs to 14 residues. Between the trimmed V and J ends, which lost 10 bases and 0 bases, there was a span of 15 bases. CDR3 nucleotide sequence: TGTGCCACCCAGGACGCTAAGACTAACTATGGCTACACCTTC. This encodes CATQDAKTNYGYTF.